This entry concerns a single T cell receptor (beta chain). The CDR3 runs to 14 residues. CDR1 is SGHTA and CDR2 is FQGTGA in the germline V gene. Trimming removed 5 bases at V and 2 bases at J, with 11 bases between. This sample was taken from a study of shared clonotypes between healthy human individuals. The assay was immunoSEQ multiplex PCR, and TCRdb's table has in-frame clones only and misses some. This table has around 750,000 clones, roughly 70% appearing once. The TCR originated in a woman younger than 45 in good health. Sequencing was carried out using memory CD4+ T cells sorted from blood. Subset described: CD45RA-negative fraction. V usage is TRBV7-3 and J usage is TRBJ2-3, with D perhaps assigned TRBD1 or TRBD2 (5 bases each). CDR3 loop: CASSKGTYTDTQYF. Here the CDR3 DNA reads TGTGCCAGCAGCAAAGGGACCTACACAGATACGCAGTATTTT.